This T cell receptor beta chain was recovered during a study of tumor-infiltrating lymphocytes in primary liver carcinoma. J gave up 4 bases and V 5 bases, and 7 bases lay outside the gene matches. The germline V gene encodes CDR1 MNHNS and CDR2 SASEGT. The CDR3 length is 14 residues. A primer in the constant region served to generate TCR beta cDNA from about 470 ng of total RNA. Three nested multiplex PCR rounds, a slightly modified ARM-PCR, produced the libraries for TCR beta. A C-beta reverse primer was combined with TRBV1-TRBV30 forward primers in the first two PCR rounds, and each round had roughly 11 cycles. TCRdb reprocessed the multiplex PCR reads via MiXCR and lists one record per CDR3 protein. The sample lists roughly 91,000 distinct CDR3 sequences; 55% to 70% were seen once. From roughly 18-30 mg of unsorted bulk tissue, DNA and RNA were co-extracted together. This clonotype has only a few counts. Its antigen remains unknown. A read error may explain this, as a much larger clone is one base away.

General study points: It was observed that only about 8-24% of the top clones appeared in every one of the five tumor regions. Tumor-adjacent and tumor-blood pairs showed less overlap than tumor region pairs.

The sequenced material came from liver tumor tissue from sampling region 5. Subset noted: tumor region T5, tumor centre. This chain joins TRBV6-1 and TRBJ1-2; 7 bases agree with TRBD1. The TCR sequence derives from an older woman with primary liver carcinoma and hepatitis B virus infection. The CDR3 sequence is CASSSGTAIYGYTF. CDR3 nucleotides: TGTGCCAGCAGTAGCGGGACAGCGATCTATGGCTACACCTTC.